This T cell receptor (beta chain) was documented in a study of T cells after posttransplantation cyclophosphamide (dated by TCRdb to 2016 to 2017). Describing the broader study: Using TRB sequencing, the study followed how the T cell repertoire rebuilt after myeloablative bone marrow transplantation with posttransplantation cyclophosphamide given as GVHD prophylaxis. Samples from about 32 PTCy-treated patients and about 17 related bone marrow donors of those patients were subjected to antigen receptor sequencing. TRB sequencing was performed on blood from all 35 or so PTCy patients with 1-year posttransplant specimens. Up to 3 additional blood samples from 2 to 5.2 years after transplant were also TRB-sequenced in 3 patients, as was pretransplant blood from a handful of patients. Because TRA and TRB clonality correlated tightly in under ten samples, the subsequent TCR analyses were limited to TRB only. Public TRB sequences were compared against a database of over 3,600 sequences linked to responses to pathogens, tumor antigens, self-antigens and alloantigens. Results the study describes overall, beyond this receptor: The TRB repertoires of T cells infiltrating skin or GI tract showed only limited overlap with the TRB repertoires of T cells in blood. At 1-2 months, donor-recipient similarity was low but rose over the first year, and the later blood repertoires were often dominated by donor CD8+ memory clones. Across the roughly 48 patients, TRB clonality was highly associated with recipient CMV seropositivity and CMV reactivation, and diversity with PTCy was similar to that in the CNI/methotrexate controls.

TRB sequencing used genomic DNA with the immunoSEQ assay at survey resolution or the hsTCRB kit. In the authors' own workflow: The immunoSEQ software was used for initial read processing, and the LymphoSeq R package was used for repertoire analyses. For each TRB dataset, clonality was calculated as 1 minus normalized Shannon entropy, and the Gini coefficient was computed as well. Phenotypes of unsorted samples were inferred by mapping TRB sequences from sorted subsets of the recipient or donor onto unsorted samples of the same recipient. In TCRdb, the immuneACCESS table is reduced to in-frame sequences with V and J assigned. These tables do not hold every clone; where another copy was compared, an unresolved V gene accounts for under half, and the others remain unexplained. Clone size and V and J calls were adopted from that table, with D and trimming inferred from the DNA. Here the sample lists some 40,000 clones, none seen once only. The leading ten clones occupy around 2.1% of the sample.

On the day of marrow donation, related bone marrow donors gave peripheral blood samples. Mononuclear cells from peripheral blood and bone marrow were separated by Ficoll-Hypaque density centrifugation and then cryopreserved. With respect to this clone: Its binding antigen is unknown. Germline and junction disagree at one end, which may indicate a read error.

From the germline V gene (reference sequence), CDR1 is SEHNR and CDR2 is FQNEAQ. The CDR3 has 15 amino acids, counting the end cysteine and phenylalanine. CDR3 DNA only is kept here, 45 bases in frame from base 1. The sequenced sample was PBMCs. The chain uses TRBV7-9 and TRBJ1-5; matching of 6 bases hints at TRBD1 as the D gene. The receptor was isolated from a man between 40 and 49 years old in good health, CMV-negative, and a related stem cell transplant donor. CDR3 sequence: CASSQAATGKGPQHF. The bases are TGCGCCAGCAGCCAAGCGGCCACAGGGAAAGGGCCCCAGCATTTT.